This record covers a single TCR beta chain. The record originates from a study of blood T cell repertoires in COVID-19. Study-wide context: Samples representing acute and convalescent COVID-19 were sourced from the United States, Italy and Spain.

The CDR3 runs to 14 residues. In germline, CDR1 is LGHDT, CDR2 YNNKEL (reference sequence). V was clipped by 4 bases and J by 4 bases; unmatched bases: 4. Original processing methods: From reference gene primer amplification, estimates of nucleated cell counts were derived. Assay used: immunoSEQ multiplex PCR; TCRdb lists only in-frame clones, some missing. That table furnishes V, J and clone size, whereas the DNA furnished D and trimming. The sample lists under 200,000 clones, around 80% seen once, with around 7% in the top ten. Sample: peripheral blood. V usage is TRBV3-1 (or the pseudogene TRBV3-2) and J usage is TRBJ1-2; 9 positions agree with TRBD1. This clonotype was obtained from a man between 65 and 85 years old with active or convalescent COVID-19. CDR3 sequence: CASSPQGASYGYTF. CDR3 in DNA: TGTGCCAGCAGCCCACAGGGGGCAAGCTATGGCTACACCTTC.